This TCR beta chain was obtained from a study of Ad26.COV2.S vaccination and SARS-CoV-2 variants. Study-wide findings and caveats: It was vaccine recipients, not placebo recipients, who had the higher spike-specific TCR breadth.

The treatment is: roughly 18 received Ad26.COV2.S at low or high dose, single or two shots; a few received placebo; per-sample allocation not given. Sampling was performed 63 days after the first vaccine or placebo injection. A Boston donor was an adult aged 18-55 years. Generated by immunoSEQ multiplex PCR, the TCRdb table keeps only in-frame clones and is missing some. The sample has some 290,000 clones, around four fifths seen once. In the case of this clone: Antigen unknown.

The junction had 7 bases not matched to a gene; V was cut back by 2 bases and J by 4 bases. Germline assignment: CDR1 KGHDR and CDR2 SFDVKD. This CDR3 region has 18 residues. The sequenced sample was peripheral blood, obtained in a trial of Ad26.COV2.S vaccine versus placebo. The receptor was isolated from a person between 18 and 65 years old who received the Ad26.COV2.S COVID-19 vaccine or a placebo. The gene calls are TRBV24-1 and TRBJ2-6, with 10 bases matching TRBD1. The CDR3 loop is CATSDSTGGGTGANVLTF. As DNA, the CDR3 is TGTGCCACCAGTGATTCGACAGGGGGCGGGACAGGGGCCAACGTCCTGACTTTC.